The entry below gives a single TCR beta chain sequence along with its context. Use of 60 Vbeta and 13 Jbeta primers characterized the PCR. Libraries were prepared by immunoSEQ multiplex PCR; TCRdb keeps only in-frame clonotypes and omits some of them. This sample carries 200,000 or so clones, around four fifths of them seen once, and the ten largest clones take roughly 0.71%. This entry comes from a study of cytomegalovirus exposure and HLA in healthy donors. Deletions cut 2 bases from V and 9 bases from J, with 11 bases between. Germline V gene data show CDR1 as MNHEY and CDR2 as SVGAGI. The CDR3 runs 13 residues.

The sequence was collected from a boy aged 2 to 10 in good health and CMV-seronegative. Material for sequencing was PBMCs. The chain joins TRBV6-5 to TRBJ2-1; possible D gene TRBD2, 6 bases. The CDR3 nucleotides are TGTGCCAGCAGTTACCCGGGAGTTATTGAGCAGTTCTTC. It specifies CASSYPGVIEQFF.